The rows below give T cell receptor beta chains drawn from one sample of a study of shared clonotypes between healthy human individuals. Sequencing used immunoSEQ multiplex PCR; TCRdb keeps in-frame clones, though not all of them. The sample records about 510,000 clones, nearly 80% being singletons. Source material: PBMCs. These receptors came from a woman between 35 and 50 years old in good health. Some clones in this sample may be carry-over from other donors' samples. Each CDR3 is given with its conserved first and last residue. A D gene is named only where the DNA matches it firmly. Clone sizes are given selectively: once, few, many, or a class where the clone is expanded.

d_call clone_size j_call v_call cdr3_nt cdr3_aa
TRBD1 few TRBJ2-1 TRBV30 TGTGCCTGGAGCGGACAGGTCAATGAGCAGTTCTTC CAWSGQVNEQFF
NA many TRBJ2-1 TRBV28 TGTGCCAGCAGTCTAAGAGTTGGTGAGCAGTTCTTC CASSLRVGEQFF
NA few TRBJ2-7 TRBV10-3 TGTGCCATCAGTGATATCCGGGACTCCTACGAGCAGTACTTC CAISDIRDSYEQYF
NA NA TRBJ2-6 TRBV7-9 TGTGCCAGCAGCCCAATAGCAGCTGGGGCCAACGTCCTGACTTTC CASSPIAAGANVLTF
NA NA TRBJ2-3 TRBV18 TGTGCCAGCTCACCGAGAGTCCCAGATACGCAGTATTTT CASSPRVPDTQYF
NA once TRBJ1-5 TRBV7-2 TGTGCCAGCAGCTTAGTAGCAGGGTTGGGTCAGCCCCAGCATTTT CASSLVAGLGQPQHF
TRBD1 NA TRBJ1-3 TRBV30 TGTGCCTGGAGACTACAGGGGGCTGGAAACACCATATATTTT CAWRLQGAGNTIYF
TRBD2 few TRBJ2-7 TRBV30 TGTGCCTGGAGTAGCGGACTAGCGGGAGTGGGCGAGCAGTACTTC CAWSSGLAGVGEQYF
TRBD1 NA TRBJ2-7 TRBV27 TGTGCCAGCAGTCCTGGGACAGGCCACAGCTCCTACGAGCAGTACTTC CASSPGTGHSSYEQYF
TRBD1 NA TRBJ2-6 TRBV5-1 TGCGCCAGCGGACCGGGACAGGAACCCGCCGTCTCTGGGGCCAACGTCCTGACTTTC CASGPGQEPAVSGANVLTF
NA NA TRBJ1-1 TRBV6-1 TGTGCCAGCAGTGAAATTAGACAAGGGACTGAAGCTTTCTTT CASSEIRQGTEAFF
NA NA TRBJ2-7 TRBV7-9 TGTGCCAGCAGCTTATCTGACAGCTCCTACGAGCAGTACTTC CASSLSDSSYEQYF
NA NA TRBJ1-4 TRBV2 TGTGCCAGCAGTCCGGACCGGCCCGGGCCCGAAAAACTGTTTTTT CASSPDRPGPEKLFF
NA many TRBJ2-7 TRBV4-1 TGCGCCAGCAGCCAACATGGGGGGATGGGCTCCTACGAGCAGTACTTC CASSQHGGMGSYEQYF
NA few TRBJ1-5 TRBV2 TGTGCCAGCAGCCAGGGGAATACCAATCAGCCCCAGCATTTT CASSQGNTNQPQHF
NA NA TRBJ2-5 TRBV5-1 TGCGCCAGCAGCCCGGGTCTAGAGGGGACCCAGTACTTC CASSPGLEGTQYF
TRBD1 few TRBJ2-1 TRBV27 TGTGCCAGCACCGCGGACAGGGGAGGATACAATGAGCAGTTCTTC CASTADRGGYNEQFF
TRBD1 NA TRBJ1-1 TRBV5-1 TGCGCCACCCAGGGACAGCCGAACACTGAAGCTTTCTTT CATQGQPNTEAFF
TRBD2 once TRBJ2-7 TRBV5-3 TGTGCCAGAGCGGGGACTAGCGGAACCTACGAGCAGTACTTC CARAGTSGTYEQYF
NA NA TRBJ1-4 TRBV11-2 TGTGCCAGCACCCGGGGCCTTTTAGATGAAAAACTGTTTTTT CASTRGLLDEKLFF
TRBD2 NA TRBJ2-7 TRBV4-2 TGTGCCAGCAGCCAAGTTACAGCGGGAGCGGGGTACGAGCAGTACTTC CASSQVTAGAGYEQYF
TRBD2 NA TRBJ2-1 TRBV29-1 TGCAGCGTTGAGGTCCTAGCGGGGGGCAATGAGCAGTTCTTC CSVEVLAGGNEQFF
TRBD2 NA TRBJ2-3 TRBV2 TGTGCCAGCAGGCTGGCTAGCGGGAGGGTGGATACGCAGTATTTT CASRLASGRVDTQYF
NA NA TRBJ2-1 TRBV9 TGTGCCAGCAGCGTCTTAGACGGAAACTACAATGAGCAGTTCTTC CASSVLDGNYNEQFF
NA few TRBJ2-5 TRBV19 TGTGCCAGTAGTGATACAGGGTTAGAGACCCAGTACTTC CASSDTGLETQYF
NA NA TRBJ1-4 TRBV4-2 TGTGCCAGCAGCCAAGGGGGGTCGGCTAATGAAAAACTGTTTTTT CASSQGGSANEKLFF
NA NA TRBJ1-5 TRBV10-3 TGTGCCATCAGTGGAGGTAGCAATCAGCCCCAGCATTTT CAISGGSNQPQHF
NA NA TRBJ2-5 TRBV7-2 TGTGCCAGCAGCCAGCTTGGGTTTGAGACCCAGTACTTC CASSQLGFETQYF
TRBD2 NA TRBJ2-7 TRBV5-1 TGCGCCAGCAGCGTAGGACTAGCGGGAGAGGCCTACGAGCAGTACTTC CASSVGLAGEAYEQYF
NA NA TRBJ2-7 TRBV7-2 TGTGCCAGCAGTTTAGCCGGTCCTAACTACGAGCAGTACTTC CASSLAGPNYEQYF
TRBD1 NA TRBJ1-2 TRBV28 TGTGCCAGCAGGTCCGTACCGGACAGGGGGGTGAATGGCTACACCTTC CASRSVPDRGVNGYTF
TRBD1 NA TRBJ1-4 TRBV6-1 TGTGCCAGCATAGACAGGGGTGACTCTAATGAAAAACTGTTTTTT CASIDRGDSNEKLFF
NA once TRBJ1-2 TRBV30 TGTGCCTGGAGTCCGCCAGGGGCCGGAGGCTACACCTTC CAWSPPGAGGYTF
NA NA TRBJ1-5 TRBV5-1 TGCGCCAGCAGCTTGGAGCCGGGTTCACGGCAGCCCCAGCATTTT CASSLEPGSRQPQHF
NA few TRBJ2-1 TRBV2 TGTGCCAGCAGTCGGGAGTTGGTCGATGAGCAGTTCTTC CASSRELVDEQFF
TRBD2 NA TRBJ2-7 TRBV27 TGTGCCAGCAGTTTATCGGGGCTAGCGGTTCGCTACGAGCAGTACTTC CASSLSGLAVRYEQYF
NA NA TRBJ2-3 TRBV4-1 TGCGCCAGCAGCCAAGATGTGCAGGGGAGAAATACGCAGTATTTT CASSQDVQGRNTQYF
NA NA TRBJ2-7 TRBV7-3 TGTGCCAGCAGCTTAGGAGGGGGGTTAGAGCAGTACTTC CASSLGGGLEQYF
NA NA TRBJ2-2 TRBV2 TGTGCCAGCAGGCCCGGGACCCTGAACACCGGGGAGCTGTTTTTT CASRPGTLNTGELFF
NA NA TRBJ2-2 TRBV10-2 TGCGCCAGCAGTGAGTCAAGGTCCCCCGGGGAGCTGTTTTTT CASSESRSPGELFF
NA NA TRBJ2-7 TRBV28 TGTGCCAGCAGTTTAATGTCGGCAGGGAACTCCTACGAGCAGTACTTC CASSLMSAGNSYEQYF
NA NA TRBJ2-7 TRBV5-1 TGCGCCAGCACTCTGGGCCGGGTAGGAGACGAGCCGTACTTC CASTLGRVGDEPYF
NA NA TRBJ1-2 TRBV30 TGTGCCTGGAGTGTAACGGAATCTGGCTACACCTTC CAWSVTESGYTF
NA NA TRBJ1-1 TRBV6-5 TGTGCCAGCACCCTCAGGGAAAACACTGAAGCTTTCTTT CASTLRENTEAFF
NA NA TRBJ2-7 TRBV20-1 TGCAGTGCTACTGGTGGGAACGAGCAGTACTTC CSATGGNEQYF
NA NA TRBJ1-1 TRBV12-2 TGTGCAAGTCGCTTAAGGACAGAAGCTTTCTTT CASRLRTEAFF
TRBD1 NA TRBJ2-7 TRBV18 TGTGCCAGCTCACTAGGACAGGGGAACTACTTC CASSLGQGNYF
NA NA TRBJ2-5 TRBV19 TGTGCCAGTAGTGCATGGGACGAGCAAGAGACCCAGTACTTC CASSAWDEQETQYF
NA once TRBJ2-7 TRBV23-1 TGCGCCAGCAGTCAACGGTCGTACTACGAGCAGTACTTC CASSQRSYYEQYF
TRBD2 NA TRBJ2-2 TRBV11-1 TGTGCCAGCAGCTTAAGGGCGGGAGGAACTGCCGGGGAGCTGTTTTTT CASSLRAGGTAGELFF
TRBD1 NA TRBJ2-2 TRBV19 TGTGCCAGTAGTATGAACTCGAGGGGGCTGAGCACCGGGGAGCTGTTTTTT CASSMNSRGLSTGELFF